The sample holds a few counts of the clone carrying this T cell receptor beta chain. Its target is unknown. Unique molecular identifiers were carried by the TCR beta cDNA libraries. There were roughly 0.95 to 11 million T cells, and approximately 480,000 cDNA molecules came from them. In TCRdb, the PCR reads were re-called with MiXCR into one record per CDR3 protein. Of roughly 580,000 distinct CDR3 sequences in the sample, 44% are singletons; the top ten hold approximately 1.7%. The germline gives CDR1 MRHNA, CDR2 SNTAGT. The CDR3 covers 15 residues. J lost 1 base, V lost 6 bases, and 8 bases had no gene match. This sample was taken from a study of post-analysis software for immune sequencing data. Regarding the study as a whole: Patients carried a handful of TRBV segments more frequently than controls did, and TRBV5-6, TRBV5-1 and TRBV20-1 were among them. Samples from one preparation batch, clustered by F measure, grouped strongly together. Compared with controls, patients showed significantly lower normalized Chao1 diversity.

V gene TRBV6-4 combines with J gene TRBJ1-1; 7 bases align to TRBD1. The sequence derives from a girl between 5 and 17 years old with multiple sclerosis. Sequenced material: blood. Written as DNA, the CDR3 is TGTGCCAGCAGAAGGACAGGCCTAAGGAACACTGAAGCTTTCTTT. Protein product: CASRRTGLRNTEAFF.